Listed below are T cell receptor beta chains from one sample, sequenced in a study of cytotoxic CD8 clonotypes in ibrutinib-treated CLL. TCRdb's copy holds only in-frame clones and misses some; the assay was immunoSEQ multiplex PCR. This table has some 300,000 clones, just under 80% appearing once. This specimen consisted of PBMCs, obtained before ibrutinib treatment. These receptors were obtained from a human donor with chronic lymphocytic leukemia. Both conserved end residues are part of each CDR3. D genes are given only for firm matches. Expanded clones get a size class; other rows say once, few or many, or leave the size out.

TGTGCCAGCAGCAAAGTACCGGGCGGAGCTTTCTTT | CASSKVPGGAFF | TRBJ1-1 | few | TRBV21-1 | -
TGTGCCAGCAGCTTGCAGGTCGAGCAGTACTTC | CASSLQVEQYF | TRBJ2-7 | - | TRBV5-6 | -
TGTGCCAGCAGTTTACATCCACCGAGCACCGGGGAGCTGTTTTTT | CASSLHPPSTGELFF | TRBJ2-2 | once | TRBV28 | -
TGTGCCATCAGACCAAAGGGACAGGGAGTAGATACGCAGTATTTT | CAIRPKGQGVDTQYF | TRBJ2-3 | - | TRBV10-3 | TRBD1
TGTGCCAGCAGCGTCGGGACAAGCCCAGTGACAGATACGCAGTATTTT | CASSVGTSPVTDTQYF | TRBJ2-3 | - | TRBV9 | -
TGTGCCTGGAGTTATAGCCGTGCTGCTGGAAACACCATATATTTT | CAWSYSRAAGNTIYF | TRBJ1-3 | - | TRBV30 | -
TGTGCCTGGAGCGTTGACAACGAGCAGTACTTC | CAWSVDNEQYF | TRBJ2-7 | - | TRBV30 | -
TGTGCCAGCAGCTTAAATCCGAATCAGCCCCAGCATTTT | CASSLNPNQPQHF | TRBJ1-5 | - | TRBV7-9 | -
TGTGCCAGCGCCGTTAAGCTTAATTCCAACTACGAGCAGTACTTC | CASAVKLNSNYEQYF | TRBJ2-7 | - | TRBV28 | -
TGTGCCAGCTCACCAGGGGCCAGGGGAGACTATGGCTACACCTTC | CASSPGARGDYGYTF | TRBJ1-2 | - | TRBV18 | -
TGCAGCGTTGATCCTAGCGGAAGGGGAGATACGCAGTATTTT | CSVDPSGRGDTQYF | TRBJ2-3 | - | TRBV29-1 | TRBD2
TGCAGCGTGCAGGGGGTCGGCACTGAAGCTTTCTTT | CSVQGVGTEAFF | TRBJ1-1 | - | TRBV29-1 | TRBD1
TGTGCCTGGAAGAGGAGCACTAGTTACGAGCAGTACTTC | CAWKRSTSYEQYF | TRBJ2-7 | - | TRBV30 | -
TGTGCCAGCAGCTTAGCTGGGGCCAACGTCCTGACTTTC | CASSLAGANVLTF | TRBJ2-6 | - | TRBV5-6 | -
TGTGCCAGCAGCCGCCTCGGGACTAGCGGGGTAGAGACCCAGTACTTC | CASSRLGTSGVETQYF | TRBJ2-5 | few | TRBV9 | TRBD2
TGCAGCGTTGGTCGGGGATCCTCTGAAGCTTTCTTT | CSVGRGSSEAFF | TRBJ1-1 | - | TRBV29-1 | -
TGCACCAGCAGCCTTGCCGGGGTTACCGAGCAGTACTTC | CTSSLAGVTEQYF | TRBJ2-7 | - | TRBV1 | -
TGCGCCAGCAGTCCCTCCCTGTTGGACAGGGGGCGTGCCACCGGGGAGCTGTTTTTT | CASSPSLLDRGRATGELFF | TRBJ2-2 | - | TRBV23-1 | TRBD1
TGCAGCGTCCGAACGGCAGAGAGCACAGATACGCAGTATTTT | CSVRTAESTDTQYF | TRBJ2-3 | few | TRBV29-1 | -
TGTGCCAGCAAAGCCGGGCCAAGGGGTCGGGTGGAGACCCAGTACTTC | CASKAGPRGRVETQYF | TRBJ2-5 | - | TRBV28 | -
TGTGCCATCAGTGAGTCGACTCTGGGCCTCACTGGGGATGGCTACACCTTC | CAISESTLGLTGDGYTF | TRBJ1-2 | - | TRBV10-3 | -
TGTGCCAGCAGCGGGAACGAGCAGTACTTC | CASSGNEQYF | TRBJ2-7 | - | TRBV28 | -
TGTGCCAGCAGTTTATTTGGGGGTTATGGCTACACCTTC | CASSLFGGYGYTF | TRBJ1-2 | - | TRBV27 | -
TGTGCCAGCAGCTTGTTAGGGGGAGGGGACGAGCAGTACTTC | CASSLLGGGDEQYF | TRBJ2-7 | - | TRBV5-6 | -
TGTGCCAGCAGCTTATCATACACCTGGGACCTCTTTCGGGGAGATACGCAGTATTTT | CASSLSYTWDLFRGDTQYF | TRBJ2-3 | - | TRBV7-9 | -
TGTGCCAGCAGCGGACAGGGAGGAAGTGAAAAACTGTTTTTT | CASSGQGGSEKLFF | TRBJ1-4 | few | TRBV28 | TRBD1
TGTGCCAGCAGTGGGGGGTCCCCAACGCACTTTTACGAGCAGTACTTC | CASSGGSPTHFYEQYF | TRBJ2-7 | - | TRBV2 | -
TGTGCCAGCACGAACAGGGACTACAATGAGCAGTTCTTC | CASTNRDYNEQFF | TRBJ2-1 | - | TRBV27 | -
TGTGCCAGCAGACGACTAGCGGCCTACGAGCAGTACTTC | CASRRLAAYEQYF | TRBJ2-7 | few | TRBV6-5 | TRBD2
TGCAGCGTTCGCCGATCGGCCAACAATGAAAAACTGTTTTTT | CSVRRSANNEKLFF | TRBJ1-4 | - | TRBV29-1 | -
TGTGCCAGCAGATCGACGGAAGAGACCCAGTACTTC | CASRSTEETQYF | TRBJ2-5 | - | TRBV27 | -
TGTGCCAGCAGCCTCCGACTCAAGACCGGGGCAACTCGGGCCCAGTACTTC | CASSLRLKTGATRAQYF | TRBJ2-5 | - | TRBV5-6 | -
TGCAGCGTTGACCGGGGCTCGGGGGAGCAGTACTTC | CSVDRGSGEQYF | TRBJ2-7 | - | TRBV29-1 | -
TGTGCCAGCACCATGACGGGCTATGGCTACACCTTC | CASTMTGYGYTF | TRBJ1-2 | - | TRBV6-1 | -
TGTGCCTGGAGTGAGGGGGCTAGCACAGATACGCAGTATTTT | CAWSEGASTDTQYF | TRBJ2-3 | - | TRBV30 | TRBD1
TGTGCCAGCAGCGTAGTTTGGGGGACTAGCGGGAGGCCGGTAGATACGCAGTATTTT | CASSVVWGTSGRPVDTQYF | TRBJ2-3 | - | TRBV9 | TRBD2
TGTGCCAGCAGTGCCTTGACCGTATTGACCGGGGAGCTGTTTTTT | CASSALTVLTGELFF | TRBJ2-2 | once | TRBV2 | -
TGTGCCAGCAGTTTCGGTCCGTACAATGAGCAGTTCTTC | CASSFGPYNEQFF | TRBJ2-1 | - | TRBV27 | -
TGTGCCAGCAGTGTTCGCCAAGACTATGGCTACACCTTC | CASSVRQDYGYTF | TRBJ1-2 | - | TRBV2 | -
TGTGCCAGCAGCCGTCGTGGTACCTTGGTCGAGCAGTACTTC | CASSRRGTLVEQYF | TRBJ2-7 | few | TRBV9 | -
TGTGCCAGCATAGCGGGACTAGGGAAAGAGCAGTACTTC | CASIAGLGKEQYF | TRBJ2-7 | - | TRBV2 | TRBD2
TGTGCCAGCAGTTTAAGGGTGGAAGAGACCCAGTACTTC | CASSLRVEETQYF | TRBJ2-5 | - | TRBV27 | -
TGTGCCAGTACTCAGGGGCCCTGGGGCAATCAGCCCCAGCATTTT | CASTQGPWGNQPQHF | TRBJ1-5 | few | TRBV18 | -
TGTGCCAGCAGCGTAGTTAGCGGGAGATTTGAGACCCAGTACTTC | CASSVVSGRFETQYF | TRBJ2-5 | few | TRBV9 | TRBD2
TGCGCCAGCAGCCATTCCGGGGCCGAAAGCACAGATACGCAGTATTTT | CASSHSGAESTDTQYF | TRBJ2-3 | - | TRBV4-3 | -
TGTGCCAGCAGCTTAATATTCTGGAAGGGACTAGCGGATAACAATGAGCAGTTCTTC | CASSLIFWKGLADNNEQFF | TRBJ2-1 | - | TRBV7-8 | TRBD2
TGCGCCAGCAGCTTATCGCTAGCGGGACGAGGTGAGACCCAGTACTTC | CASSLSLAGRGETQYF | TRBJ2-5 | - | TRBV5-1 | TRBD2
TGTGCCAGCGCGGCAGGGAGACTGGAGACCCAGTACTTC | CASAAGRLETQYF | TRBJ2-5 | - | TRBV2 | -
TGTGCCAGCAGTTTAGGGGACCCAAGATATGGCTACACCTTC | CASSLGDPRYGYTF | TRBJ1-2 | few | TRBV28 | -
TGTGCCACCAGCACCATGGGTGATCTTAGCGGGTTTCAGTACGAGCAGTACTTC | CATSTMGDLSGFQYEQYF | TRBJ2-7 | - | TRBV15 | TRBD2
TGCGCCAGCAGCTTGCAGGGTCTGGAGGAAGCTTTCTTT | CASSLQGLEEAFF | TRBJ1-1 | - | TRBV5-1 | -
TGTGCCAGCAGCTCGGGACTAAACCAACTATACGAGCAGTACTTC | CASSSGLNQLYEQYF | TRBJ2-7 | - | TRBV5-6 | TRBD2
TGTGCCAGCAGTATCAGTTACGAGCAGTACTTC | CASSISYEQYF | TRBJ2-7 | once | TRBV2 | -
TGTGCCAGCAGCCCAGTCGGGGTAGCGGGAACCACAGATACGCAGTATTTT | CASSPVGVAGTTDTQYF | TRBJ2-3 | - | TRBV7-6 | TRBD2
TGTGCCTGGAGTGTGTGGGGGGCGGGTGGAAACACCATATATTTT | CAWSVWGAGGNTIYF | TRBJ1-3 | - | TRBV30 | -